This TCR beta chain was obtained from a study of CD8 T cells in Susac syndrome. Germline V lookup: CDR1 MNHNY, CDR2 SVGAGI (reference sequence). The CDR3 contains 13 residues. Deletions cut 7 bases from V and 5 bases from J, with 14 bases between. Reverse transcription of roughly 0.45 to 1 ug RNA was carried out with random hexamers. TCRdb ran MiXCR on the immunoSEQ multiplex PCR reads and lists one entry per CDR3 protein. Altogether 150,000 or so distinct CDR3 sequences are present, roughly 96% being singletons, with the ten largest covering approximately 0.15%. The sample taken for sequencing was CD4+ T cells from PBMCs. The TCR sequence derives from a human donor with Susac syndrome. V usage is TRBV6-6 and J usage is TRBJ2-5, with D possibly TRBD1 on 5 matching bases. The CDR3 DNA is TGTGCCAGCACCACAAGGGGTGGGGAGACCCAGTACTTC. Translating it yields CASTTRGGETQYF.